This T cell receptor beta chain originates from a study of blood T cell repertoires in COVID-19. This clone came up once. The V gene lost 1 base and the J gene lost 6 bases, with 10 bases spanning the gap. The V gene's germline CDR1 is SGHVS and CDR2 FQNEAQ. There are 14 residues in the CDR3. In the source study's methods: It was from reference gene primer amplification that nucleated cell counts were estimated. Repertoires were generated with immunoSEQ multiplex PCR, while TCRdb's copy carries only in-frame clones and drops some. V and J calls plus clone size are reproduced from that table; the DNA served to infer D and trimming. Among about 310,000 clones listed, about 90% were seen once.

The source material was peripheral blood. The sequence was obtained from a woman aged 45-65 years who had recovered from COVID-19. The chain has TRBV7-8 and TRBJ2-1; maybe TRBD1 (5 bases). The CDR3 DNA reads as TGTGCCAGCAGCTTAGTGGGGCTTGGCAATGAGCAGTTCTTC. Amino acids: CASSLVGLGNEQFF.